These T cell receptor beta chains were read from a single sample in a study of CD8 T cells in ankylosing spondylitis. TCRdb analysed the 5' RACE reads with MiXCR anew, one entry per CDR3 protein. The data contain under 850,000 distinct CDR3 sequences, around 20% of them singletons. Sequencing used blood, either unsorted or a sorted T cell fraction (not recorded which). The receptors shown here come from a male donor with ankylosing spondylitis. Both conserved end residues are part of each CDR3. Each record gives: clone size, V gene, J gene, D gene, CDR3 protein, CDR3 DNA. A D gene is named only where the DNA matches it firmly. Size values are once, few and many counts, or a class for expanded clones, and some rows have none.

many,TRBV27,TRBJ1-2,TRBD1,CATHSTGGSYGYTF,TGTGCCACCCACTCGACAGGGGGCAGCTATGGCTACACCTTC
few,TRBV20-1,TRBJ2-7,NA,CSARDPVASSYEQYF,TGCAGTGCTAGAGATCCGGTAGCCAGCTCCTACGAGCAGTACTTC
few,TRBV29-1,TRBJ2-5,NA,CSVAVETQYF,TGCAGCGTTGCCGTGGAGACCCAGTACTTC
few,TRBV6-1,TRBJ1-4,NA,CASGDFTTNEKLFF,TGTGCCAGCGGCGACTTTACAACTAATGAAAAACTGTTTTTT
NA,TRBV5-1,TRBJ2-4,NA,CASSLGDTGKNIQYF,TGCGCCAGCAGCTTGGGGGATACAGGGAAAAACATTCAGTACTTC
many,TRBV20-1,TRBJ2-1,NA,CSASGAYNEQFF,TGCAGTGCTAGTGGAGCGTACAATGAGCAGTTCTTC
NA,TRBV11-2,TRBJ2-2,NA,CASSSPRARTNTGELFF,TGTGCCAGCAGCTCCCCGCGGGCTAGAACGAACACCGGGGAGCTGTTTTTT
few,TRBV12-3/TRBV12-4,TRBJ1-2,NA,CASRSLRGGVTSYGYTF,TGTGCCAGCAGGTCACTGAGAGGGGGAGTCACCTCATATGGCTACACCTTC
few,TRBV5-1,TRBJ1-5,TRBD1,CASSLWGQSNQPQHF,TGCGCCAGCAGCTTATGGGGACAGAGCAATCAGCCCCAGCATTTT
NA,TRBV5-6,TRBJ2-7,NA,CASSPGETAIQYF,TGTGCCAGCAGCCCGGGGGAGACTGCAATCCAGTACTTC
NA,TRBV12-3/TRBV12-4,TRBJ1-3,NA,CASSSGNGNTIYF,TGTGCCAGCAGTTCGGGTAACGGGAACACCATATATTTT
few,TRBV6-1,TRBJ2-3,TRBD1,CASSEGQGPDTQYF,TGTGCCAGCAGTGAAGGACAGGGGCCAGATACGCAGTATTTT
many,TRBV20-1,TRBJ2-7,NA,CSGTIPNSYEQYF,TGCAGTGGTACTATTCCCAACTCTTACGAGCAGTACTTC
few,TRBV12-3/TRBV12-4,TRBJ2-3,TRBD2,CASSLRGGRYF,TGTGCCAGCAGTTTACGGGGGGGACGGTATTTT
NA,TRBV7-2,TRBJ2-1,TRBD2,CASSLGLAGGENEQFF,TGTGCCAGCAGCTTAGGTCTAGCGGGGGGGGAAAATGAGCAGTTCTTC
few,TRBV24-1,TRBJ2-2,TRBD1,CATSDLGTAPGELFF,TGTGCCACCAGTGATTTGGGGACAGCACCCGGGGAGCTGTTTTTT
NA,TRBV6-4,TRBJ1-1,NA,CASSDSILGRAFF,TGTGCCAGCAGTGACTCGATCTTGGGGCGGGCTTTCTTT
few,TRBV7-9,TRBJ1-2,TRBD1,CASSFPGTGTGYTF,TGTGCCAGCAGTTTTCCGGGGACAGGGACTGGCTACACCTTC
few,TRBV3-1,TRBJ2-7,NA,CASSQGWDLSYEQYF,TGTGCCAGCAGCCAAGGCTGGGACCTCTCCTACGAGCAGTACTTC
few,TRBV28,TRBJ2-7,NA,CASSFSGAPSYEQYF,TGTGCCAGCAGTTTCTCCGGGGCCCCTTCCTACGAGCAGTACTTC
NA,TRBV7-9,TRBJ2-2,TRBD1,CASSSTGDTGELFF,TGTGCCAGCAGCTCGACAGGGGATACCGGGGAGCTGTTTTTT
few,TRBV4-2,TRBJ2-7,TRBD2,CASSQSTSGTYEQYF,TGTGCCAGCAGCCAATCGACTAGCGGGACTTACGAGCAGTACTTC
few,TRBV4-3,TRBJ2-1,TRBD2,CASSPGGRTYNEQFF,TGCGCCAGCAGTCCCGGCGGGAGGACCTACAATGAGCAGTTCTTC
NA,TRBV25-1,TRBJ2-3,TRBD2,CASTSYGGLAGGPWPSTDTQYF,TGTGCCAGCACCTCTTATGGGGGGCTAGCGGGAGGTCCGTGGCCTAGCACAGATACGCAGTATTTT
NA,TRBV5-1,TRBJ1-1,TRBD1,CASSFNRDSYEAFF,TGCGCCAGCAGCTTCAACCGGGACAGCTATGAAGCTTTCTTT
few,TRBV4-1,TRBJ2-1,NA,CASSHSFNEQFF,TGCGCCAGCAGCCATAGCTTCAATGAGCAGTTCTTC
NA,TRBV18,TRBJ2-7,NA,CASSPLSQGSYEQYF,TGTGCCAGCTCACCACTAAGTCAGGGCTCCTACGAGCAGTACTTC
few,TRBV7-3,TRBJ2-2,NA,CASSLDVGTGELFF,TGTGCCAGCAGCTTAGATGTAGGCACCGGGGAGCTGTTTTTT
NA,TRBV10-3,TRBJ2-4,TRBD2,CAISERGGAKNIQYF,TGTGCCATCAGTGAACGGGGGGGGGCCAAAAACATTCAGTACTTC